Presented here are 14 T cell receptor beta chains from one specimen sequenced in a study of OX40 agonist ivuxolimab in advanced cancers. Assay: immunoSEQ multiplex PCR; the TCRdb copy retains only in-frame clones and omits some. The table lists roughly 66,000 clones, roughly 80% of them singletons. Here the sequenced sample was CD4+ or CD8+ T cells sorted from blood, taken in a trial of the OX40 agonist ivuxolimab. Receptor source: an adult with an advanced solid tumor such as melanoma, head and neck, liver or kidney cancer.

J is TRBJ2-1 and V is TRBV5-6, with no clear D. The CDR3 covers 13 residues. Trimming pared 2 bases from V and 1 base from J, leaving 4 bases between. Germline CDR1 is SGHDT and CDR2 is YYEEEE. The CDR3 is CASSFDSYNEQFF. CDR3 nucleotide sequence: TGTGCCAGCAGCTTCGATTCCTACAATGAGCAGTTCTTC. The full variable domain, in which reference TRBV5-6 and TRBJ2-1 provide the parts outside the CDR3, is DAGVTQSPTHLIKTRGQQVTLRCSPKSGHDTVSWYQQALGQGPQFIFQYYEEEERQRGNFPDRFSGHQFPNYSSELNVNALLLGDSALYLCASSFDSYNEQFFGPGTRLTVL.

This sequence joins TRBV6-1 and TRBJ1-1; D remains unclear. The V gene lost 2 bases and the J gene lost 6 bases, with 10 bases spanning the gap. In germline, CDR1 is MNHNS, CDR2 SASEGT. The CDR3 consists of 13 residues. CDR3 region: CASSETRVSEAFF. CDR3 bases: TGTGCCAGCAGTGAAACGAGGGTGTCTGAAGCTTTCTTT.

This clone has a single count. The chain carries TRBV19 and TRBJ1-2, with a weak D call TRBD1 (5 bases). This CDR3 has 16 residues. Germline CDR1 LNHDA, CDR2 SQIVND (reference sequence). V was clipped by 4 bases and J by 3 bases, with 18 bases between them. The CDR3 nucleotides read TGTGCCAGTAGTACCTCAGACAGCCCAATCCACTATGGCTACACCTTC. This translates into CASSTSDSPIHYGYTF.

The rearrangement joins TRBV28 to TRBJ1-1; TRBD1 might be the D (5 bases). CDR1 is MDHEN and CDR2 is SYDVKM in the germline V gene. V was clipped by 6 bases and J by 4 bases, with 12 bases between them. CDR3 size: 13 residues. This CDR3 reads CASSPREVTEAFF. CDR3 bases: TGTGCCAGCAGCCCCAGGGAGGTCACTGAAGCTTTCTTT. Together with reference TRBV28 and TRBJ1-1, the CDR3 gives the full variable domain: DVKVTQSSRYLVKRTGEKVFLECVQDMDHENMFWYRQDPGLGLRLIYFSYDVKMKEKGDIPEGYSVSREKKERFSLILESASTNQTSMYLCASSPREVTEAFFGQGTRLTVV.

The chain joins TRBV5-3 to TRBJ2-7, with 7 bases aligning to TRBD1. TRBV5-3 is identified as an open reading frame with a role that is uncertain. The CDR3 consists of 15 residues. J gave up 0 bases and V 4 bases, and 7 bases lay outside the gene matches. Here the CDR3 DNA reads TGTGCCAGAAGCCCTGGGACAGAGAGCTCCTACGAGCAGTACGTC. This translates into CARSPGTESSYEQYV.

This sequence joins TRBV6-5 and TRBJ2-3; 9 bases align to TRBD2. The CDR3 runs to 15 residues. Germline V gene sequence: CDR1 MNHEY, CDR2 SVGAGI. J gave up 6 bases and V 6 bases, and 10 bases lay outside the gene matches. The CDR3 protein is CASRWLAGLRDTQYF. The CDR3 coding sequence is TGTGCCAGCAGGTGGCTAGCGGGGCTTAGGGATACGCAGTATTTT.

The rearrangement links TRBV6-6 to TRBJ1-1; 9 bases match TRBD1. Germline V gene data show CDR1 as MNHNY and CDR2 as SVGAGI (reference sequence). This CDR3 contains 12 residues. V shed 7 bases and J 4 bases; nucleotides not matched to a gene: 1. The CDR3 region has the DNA TGTGCCAGCAAGGGACAGGGCACTGAAGCTTTCTTT. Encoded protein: CASKGQGTEAFF.

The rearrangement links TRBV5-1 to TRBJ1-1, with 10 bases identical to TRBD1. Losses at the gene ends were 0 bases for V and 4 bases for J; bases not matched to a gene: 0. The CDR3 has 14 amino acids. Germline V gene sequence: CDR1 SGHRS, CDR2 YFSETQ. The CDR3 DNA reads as TGCGCCAGCAGCTTGGGGACAGGGGGCACTGAAGCTTTCTTT. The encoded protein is CASSLGTGGTEAFF.

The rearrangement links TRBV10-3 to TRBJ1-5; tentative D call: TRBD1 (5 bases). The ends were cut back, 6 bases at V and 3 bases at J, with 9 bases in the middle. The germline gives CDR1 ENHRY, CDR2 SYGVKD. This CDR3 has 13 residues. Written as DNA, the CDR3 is TGTGCCATCAGGGGGGGTCCCAATCAGCCCCAGCATTTT. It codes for CAIRGGPNQPQHF.

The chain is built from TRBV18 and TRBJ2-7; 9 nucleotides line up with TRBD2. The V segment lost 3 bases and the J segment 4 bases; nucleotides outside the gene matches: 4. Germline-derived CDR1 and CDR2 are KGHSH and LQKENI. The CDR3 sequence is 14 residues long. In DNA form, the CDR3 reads TGTGCCAGCTCACCTGGGACTAGCAGATACGAGCAGTACGTC. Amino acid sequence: CASSPGTSRYEQYV.

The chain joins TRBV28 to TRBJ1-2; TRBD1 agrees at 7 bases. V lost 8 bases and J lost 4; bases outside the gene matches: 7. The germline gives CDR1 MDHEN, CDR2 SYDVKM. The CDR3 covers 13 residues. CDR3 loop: CASSYEGAYGYTF. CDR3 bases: TGTGCCAGCTCATACGAGGGGGCCTATGGCTACACCTTC.

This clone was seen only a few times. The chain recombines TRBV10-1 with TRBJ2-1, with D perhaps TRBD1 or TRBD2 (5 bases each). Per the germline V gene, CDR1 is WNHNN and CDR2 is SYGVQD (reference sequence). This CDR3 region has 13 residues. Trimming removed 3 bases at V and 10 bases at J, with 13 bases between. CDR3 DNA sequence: TGCGCCAGCAGTGACCGGGACGGGGCGGAGCAGTTCTTC. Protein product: CASSDRDGAEQFF.

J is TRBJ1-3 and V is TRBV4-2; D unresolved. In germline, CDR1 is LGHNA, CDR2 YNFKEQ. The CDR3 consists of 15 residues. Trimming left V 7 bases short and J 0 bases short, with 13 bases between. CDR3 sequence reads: CASNVGEPSGNTIYF. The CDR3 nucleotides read TGTGCCAGCAACGTTGGGGAACCCTCTGGAAACACCATATATTTT.

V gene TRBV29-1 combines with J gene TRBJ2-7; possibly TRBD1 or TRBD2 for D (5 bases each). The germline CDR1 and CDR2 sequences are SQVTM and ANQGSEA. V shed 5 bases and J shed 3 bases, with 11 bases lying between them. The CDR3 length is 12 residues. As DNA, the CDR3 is TGCAGCGTTTTGGGGGAAAGCTACGAGCAGTACGTC. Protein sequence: CSVLGESYEQYV.